The 2 T cell receptor beta chains below come from one sample, sequenced in a study of cytomegalovirus exposure and HLA in healthy donors. Use of 60 Vbeta and 13 Jbeta primers characterized the PCR. Generated by immunoSEQ multiplex PCR, the TCRdb table keeps only in-frame clones and is missing some. This sample contains 70,000 to 100,000 clones. Sequencing used PBMCs. The receptors here all came from a girl between 5 and 17 years old in good health and CMV-seropositive.

V is TRBV5-1 and J is TRBJ2-7; 10 bases map to TRBD1. The V and J ends lost 0 bases and 2 bases, in that order; junction bases with no gene match: 5. Looked up from germline, CDR1 is SGHRS and CDR2 is YFSETQ. The CDR3 has 16 amino acids. CDR3 loop: CASSLAGTGVPYEQYF. DNA for the CDR3: TGCGCCAGCAGCTTGGCCGGGACAGGGGTCCCCTACGAGCAGTACTTC.

The chain recombines TRBV14 with TRBJ1-1; the D is unclear. The CDR3 runs to 15 residues. The V gene's germline CDR1 is SGHDN and CDR2 FVKESK. V lost 3 bases, J lost 4 bases, and 15 bases lay in between. CDR3 in amino acids: CASSHFYGEGTEAFF. DNA of the CDR3: TGTGCCAGCAGCCATTTTTACGGAGAGGGCACTGAAGCTTTCTTT.